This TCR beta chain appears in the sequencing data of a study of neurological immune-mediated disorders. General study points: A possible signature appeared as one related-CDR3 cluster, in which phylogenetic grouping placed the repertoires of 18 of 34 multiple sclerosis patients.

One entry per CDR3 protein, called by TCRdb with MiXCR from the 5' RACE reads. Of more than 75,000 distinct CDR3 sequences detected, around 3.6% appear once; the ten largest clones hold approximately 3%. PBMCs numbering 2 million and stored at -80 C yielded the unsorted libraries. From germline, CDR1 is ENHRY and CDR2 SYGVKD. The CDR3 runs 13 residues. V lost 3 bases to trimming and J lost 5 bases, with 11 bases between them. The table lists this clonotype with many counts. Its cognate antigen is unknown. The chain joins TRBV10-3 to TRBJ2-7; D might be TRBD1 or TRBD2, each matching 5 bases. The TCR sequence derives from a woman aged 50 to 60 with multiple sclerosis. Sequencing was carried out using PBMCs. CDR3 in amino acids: CAISEEGRDEQYF. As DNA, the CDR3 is TGTGCCATCAGTGAAGAGGGACGCGACGAGCAGTACTTC.